This is a list of T cell receptor beta chains from one sample in a study of human T cells and chemical hapten exposure. MiXCR was run by TCRdb on the RACE reads, yielding one entry per CDR3 protein. Of some 36,000 distinct CDR3 sequences listed, around 9.5% were seen once; the top ten hold roughly 25%. Specimen: whole blood, collected in connection with sensitization to the hapten diphenylcyclopropenone (DPC). Receptor source: a man in his fifties with alopecia areata. Some clones in this sample may be carry-over from other donors' samples. The CDR3 runs from the conserved cysteine through the conserved F or W. A D gene is named only where the DNA matches it firmly. Expanded clones are given a class, and other clones once, few, many or no size at all.

d_call | j_call | v_call | clone_size | cdr3_length | cdr3_nt | cdr3_aa
. | TRBJ2-5 | TRBV29-1 | many | 12 | TGCAGCGTTGAGCTCAAGGGGGAGACCCAGTACTTC | CSVELKGETQYF
. | TRBJ1-5 | TRBV7-2 | . | 15 | TGTGCCAGCAGCTTAGCGGACGGGAACAATCAGCCCCAGCATTTT | CASSLADGNNQPQHF
TRBD2 | TRBJ2-7 | TRBV29-1 | few | 14 | TGCAGCGTCGCAGCGGCGGGAGGGAGGTACGAGCAGTACTTC | CSVAAAGGRYEQYF
. | TRBJ1-2 | TRBV12-3/TRBV12-4 | many | 13 | TGTGCCAGCAGCCCGATCAGGGTTCATGGCTACACCTTC | CASSPIRVHGYTF
. | TRBJ1-1 | TRBV6-5 | few | 13 | TGTGCCAGCAGAACACAGGGAGACACTGAAGCTTTCTTT | CASRTQGDTEAFF
. | TRBJ2-2 | TRBV9 | . | 14 | TGTGCCAGCAAAGCTAGGGAGAACACCGGGGAGCTGTTTTTT | CASKARENTGELFF
TRBD2 | TRBJ2-1 | TRBV3-1 | few | 16 | TGTGCCAGCAGCCTCCGGACTAGCGGGAGGGAAAATGAGCAGTTCTTC | CASSLRTSGRENEQFF
TRBD2 | TRBJ2-5 | TRBV4-1 | many | 17 | TGCGCCAGCAGCCCCCTCGGGCTAGCGGGAGGGGGAGAGACCCAGTACTTC | CASSPLGLAGGGETQYF
TRBD2 | TRBJ2-3 | TRBV7-2 | many | 16 | TGTGCCAGCAGCTTAGGACTAGCGGGAGGGGTAGATACGCAGTATTTT | CASSLGLAGGVDTQYF
. | TRBJ1-2 | TRBV6-6 | few | 15 | TGTGCCAGCAGTTATTCGTTGGGGGCTAACTATGGCTACACCTTC | CASSYSLGANYGYTF
. | TRBJ2-5 | TRBV2 | many | 13 | TGTGCCAGCAGTAGGTCGCTTCAAGAGACCCAGTACTTC | CASSRSLQETQYF
TRBD1 | TRBJ1-6 | TRBV5-1 | . | 14 | TGCGCCAGCAGCGGGACAGGCGGGCATTCACCCCTCCACTTT | CASSGTGGHSPLHF
. | TRBJ2-7 | TRBV4-2 | few | 15 | TGTGCCAGCAGCCAAGGGGAGACGGACGTCTACGAGCAGTACTTC | CASSQGETDVYEQYF
. | TRBJ2-3 | TRBV19 | . | 16 | TGTGCCAGCGGAAGGGGTAGCGGAGAGTTCACAGATACGCAGTATTTT | CASGRGSGEFTDTQYF
TRBD2 | TRBJ2-3 | TRBV20-1 | . | 22 | TGCAGTGTACCCCTCAGACAGGGTATCGGACTAGCGGGCAAGAGGGGGACAGATACGCAGTATTTT | CSVPLRQGIGLAGKRGTDTQYF
TRBD2 | TRBJ2-1 | TRBV10-2 | many | 20 | TGCGCCAGCAGCGAAGTTGGCTGGGGGCAACTAGCGGGAGTTCGGAATGAGCAGTTCTTC | CASSEVGWGQLAGVRNEQFF
. | TRBJ2-1 | TRBV20-1 | few | 13 | TGCAGTGCTAGGCTAGGGGGCTACAATGAGCAGTTCTTC | CSARLGGYNEQFF
. | TRBJ2-6 | TRBV12-3/TRBV12-4 | many | 18 | TGTGCCAGCAGTCCCCTCTGGCGGATCAGCTCTGGGGCCAACGTCCTGACTTTC | CASSPLWRISSGANVLTF
. | TRBJ1-3 | TRBV29-1 | many | 13 | TGCAGCGTTGAGAAGAGCTCTGGAAACACCATATATTTT | CSVEKSSGNTIYF
. | TRBJ2-3 | TRBV12-3/TRBV12-4 | few | 15 | TGTGCCAGCAGGGCCAGGCGTACAGACACAGATACGCAGTATTTT | CASRARRTDTDTQYF
. | TRBJ1-4 | TRBV20-1 | few | 12 | TGCAGTGCCGGAGGGGCGGGGATCGGCCTGTTTTTT | CSAGGAGIGLFF
. | TRBJ1-1 | TRBV6-5 | . | 13 | TGTGCCAGCAGTTGGGGACGCGTCACTGAAGCTTTCTTT | CASSWGRVTEAFF
. | TRBJ2-5 | TRBV6-2/TRBV6-3 | many | 11 | TGTGCCAGCAGTTACCAAGAGACCCAGTACTTC | CASSYQETQYF
. | TRBJ2-7 | TRBV28 | . | 15 | TGTGCCAGCAGTTTAGGGGGGAGTGGAATTTGGGAGCAGTACTTC | CASSLGGSGIWEQYF
TRBD1 | TRBJ1-2 | TRBV5-1 | many | 15 | TGCGCCAGCAGACCGGGACAGGGGGCTAGCTATGGCTACACCTTC | CASRPGQGASYGYTF
TRBD1 | TRBJ2-3 | TRBV7-9 | many | 16 | TGTGCCAGCAGCTTGGTCTTGACAGGGTTGGGAGATACGCAGTATTTT | CASSLVLTGLGDTQYF
TRBD1 | TRBJ1-5 | TRBV2 | . | 14 | TGTGCCAGCAGTCGGGACAGGGCGGGGCAGCCCCAGCATTTT | CASSRDRAGQPQHF
. | TRBJ2-5 | TRBV29-1 | . | 12 | TGCAGCGACGCAACGTATTTGGAGACCCAGTACTTC | CSDATYLETQYF
. | TRBJ2-7 | TRBV28 | . | 15 | TGTGCCAGCACGTTTACTTCGGTTTCCTCCTACGAGCAGTACTTC | CASTFTSVSSYEQYF
. | TRBJ1-5 | TRBV28 | many | 13 | TGTGCCAGCAGCCCCGATAGCAATCAGCCCCAGCATTTT | CASSPDSNQPQHF
. | TRBJ1-2 | TRBV20-1 | . | 13 | TGCAGTGCTAGAGGGACCGGAGGGCCTGGCTACACCTTC | CSARGTGGPGYTF
. | TRBJ2-5 | TRBV28 | few | 14 | TGTGCCAGCAGTGACAAGATCGGCCAAGAGACCCAGTACTTC | CASSDKIGQETQYF
. | TRBJ2-7 | TRBV18 | few | 11 | TGTGCCAGCTCCCCCGGAGGAGAGCAGTACTTC | CASSPGGEQYF
. | TRBJ2-3 | TRBV4-3 | many | 16 | TGCGCCAGCAGCCAAGATTTCCCACCTAGCACAGATACGCAGTATTTT | CASSQDFPPSTDTQYF
TRBD1 | TRBJ1-4 | TRBV28 | many | 16 | TGTGCCAGCAGTACCGCGAGGGAGGGAAGGACAGGGAAACTGTTTTTT | CASSTAREGRTGKLFF
TRBD2 | TRBJ2-2 | TRBV7-6 | many | 15 | TGTGCCAGCAGCTTACGACTAGCACACACCGGGGAGCTGTTTTTT | CASSLRLAHTGELFF
TRBD2 | TRBJ2-2 | TRBV5-1 | few | 17 | TGCGCCAGCAGCTCGAGTTTGAGCGGGAGGGCCACCGGGGAGCTGTTTTTT | CASSSSLSGRATGELFF
. | TRBJ1-6 | TRBV27 | few | 14 | TGTGCCAGCAGTTTAGTCGGCTTAGGGTCACCCCTCCACTTT | CASSLVGLGSPLHF
TRBD2 | TRBJ2-1 | TRBV24-1 | many | 18 | TGTGCCACCAGTGATTCGACCGGTCTAGCGGCCGCTCGCCATGAGCAGTTCTTC | CATSDSTGLAAARHEQFF
. | TRBJ2-7 | TRBV3-1 | many | 16 | TGTGCCAGCAGCCAAGCTGAGGGCCAGGGTCCCTACGAGCAGTACTTC | CASSQAEGQGPYEQYF
. | TRBJ2-5 | TRBV7-2 | few | 12 | TGTGCCAGCAGCTTACATGGAGAGACCCAGTACTTC | CASSLHGETQYF
TRBD1 | TRBJ2-7 | TRBV28 | few | 16 | TGTGCCAGCAGTTACACCCCTGGGACAGGGGGCAACGAGCAGTACTTC | CASSYTPGTGGNEQYF
TRBD2 | TRBJ2-7 | TRBV3-1 | many | 17 | TGTGCCAGCAGCCGCGGATCGGGACTAGCGTCTCCCTACGAGCAGTACTTC | CASSRGSGLASPYEQYF
. | TRBJ2-5 | TRBV5-1 | few | 13 | TGCGCCAGCGGTTCCGGAACGGCGGAGACCCAGTACTTC | CASGSGTAETQYF
TRBD2 | TRBJ2-1 | TRBV11-2 | . | 16 | TGTGCCAGCAGCCTATATAGCGGGAGCTCCTACAATGAGCAGTTCTTC | CASSLYSGSSYNEQFF
TRBD2 | TRBJ2-1 | TRBV23-1 | many | 16 | TGCGCCAGCAGTCGCGGGGGGCGGGACTCCTACAATGAGCAGTTCTTC | CASSRGGRDSYNEQFF
. | TRBJ2-7 | TRBV29-1 | few | 12 | TGCAGCGTTGAAGATTTCCACTACGAGCAGTACTTC | CSVEDFHYEQYF
TRBD1 | TRBJ2-7 | TRBV5-1 | many | 16 | TGCGCCAGCAGCTTGGCCGCACAGGGGTCTCCCTACGAGCAGTACTTC | CASSLAAQGSPYEQYF
TRBD2 | TRBJ2-2 | TRBV2 | many | 18 | TGTGCCAGCAGTGCGGGACTAGCGGGAGGTTCGAACACCGGGGAGCTGTTTTTT | CASSAGLAGGSNTGELFF
TRBD2 | TRBJ2-1 | TRBV28 | many | 13 | TGTGCCGGGGGAACTAGCGGGAGGGCCGAGCAGTTCTTC | CAGGTSGRAEQFF
. | TRBJ1-5 | TRBV18 | . | 13 | TGTGCCAGCTCAGGGGATAGCAATCAGCCCCAGCATTTT | CASSGDSNQPQHF
TRBD2 | TRBJ2-2 | TRBV10-3 | few | 16 | TGTGCCATCAGGCTTAGCGGGAGATCGGAGACCGGGGAGCTGTTTTTT | CAIRLSGRSETGELFF
. | TRBJ2-5 | TRBV20-1 | many | 14 | TGCAGTGCTAGAGACGGGACCCCATTAGAGACCCAGTACTTC | CSARDGTPLETQYF
. | TRBJ1-5 | TRBV9 | . | 15 | TGTGCCAGCAGCGTAGAGGGTGTTGGCAATCAGCCCCAGCATTTT | CASSVEGVGNQPQHF
TRBD1 | TRBJ1-3 | TRBV28 | few | 17 | TGTGCCAGCAGTCCGTATAGCGCCAGGGGGACAGGAAACACCATATATTTT | CASSPYSARGTGNTIYF